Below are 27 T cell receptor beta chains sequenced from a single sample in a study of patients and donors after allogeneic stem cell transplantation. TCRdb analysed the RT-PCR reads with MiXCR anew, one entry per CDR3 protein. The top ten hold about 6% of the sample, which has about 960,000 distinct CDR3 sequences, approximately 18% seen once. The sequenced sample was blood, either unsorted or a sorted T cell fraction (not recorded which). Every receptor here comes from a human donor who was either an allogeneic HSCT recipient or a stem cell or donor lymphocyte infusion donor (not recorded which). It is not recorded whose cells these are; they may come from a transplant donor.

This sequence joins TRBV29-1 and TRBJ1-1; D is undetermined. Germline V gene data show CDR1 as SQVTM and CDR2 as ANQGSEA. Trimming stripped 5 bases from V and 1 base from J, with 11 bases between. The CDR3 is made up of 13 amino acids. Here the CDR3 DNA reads TGCAGCGTTCAGTCGGAGGGGAACACTGAAGCTTTCTTT. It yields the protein CSVQSEGNTEAFF.

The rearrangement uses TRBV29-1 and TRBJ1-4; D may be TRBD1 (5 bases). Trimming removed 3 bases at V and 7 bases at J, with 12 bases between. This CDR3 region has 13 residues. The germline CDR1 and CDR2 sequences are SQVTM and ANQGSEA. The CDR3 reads CSVEEGSSEKLFF. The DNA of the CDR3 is TGCAGCGTTGAGGAGGGGAGTTCTGAAAAACTGTTTTTT. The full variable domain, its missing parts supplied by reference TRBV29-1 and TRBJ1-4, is SAVISQKPSRDICQRGTSLTIQCQVDSQVTMMFWYRQQPGQSLTLIATANQGSEATYESGFVIDKFPISRPNLTFSTLTVSNMSPEDSSIYLCSVEEGSSEKLFFGSGTQLSVL.

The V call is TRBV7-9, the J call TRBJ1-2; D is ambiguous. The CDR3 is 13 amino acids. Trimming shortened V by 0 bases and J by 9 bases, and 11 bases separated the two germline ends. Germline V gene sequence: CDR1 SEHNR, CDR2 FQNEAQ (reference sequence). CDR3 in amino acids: CASSLAGPGRYTF. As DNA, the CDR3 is TGTGCCAGCAGCTTAGCAGGCCCAGGCCGCTACACCTTC.

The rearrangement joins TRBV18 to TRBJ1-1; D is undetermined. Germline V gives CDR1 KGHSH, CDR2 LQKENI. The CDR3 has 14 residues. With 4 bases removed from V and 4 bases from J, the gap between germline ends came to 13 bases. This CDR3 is CASSLSTVSTEAFF. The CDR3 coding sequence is TGTGCCAGCTCACTCTCGACGGTGAGCACTGAAGCTTTCTTT.

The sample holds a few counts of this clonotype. The CDR3 nucleotides read TGTGCCACCTTGGATCTCTCCGGCACCGGGGAGCTGTTTTTT. This codes for CATLDLSGTGELFF. The chain employs TRBV10-3 and TRBJ2-2, with D hard to call. This CDR3 is 14 amino acids long. Germline assignment: CDR1 ENHRY and CDR2 SYGVKD. V dropped 10 bases and J dropped 4 bases, with 16 bases sitting between them.

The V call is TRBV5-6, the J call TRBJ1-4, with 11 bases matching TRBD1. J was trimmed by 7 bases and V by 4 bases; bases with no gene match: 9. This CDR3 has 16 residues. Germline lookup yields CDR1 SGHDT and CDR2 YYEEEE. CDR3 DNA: TGTGCCAGCAGCGGTCCCGGGACAGGGGGTGGTGAAAAACTGTTTTTT. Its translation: CASSGPGTGGGEKLFF.

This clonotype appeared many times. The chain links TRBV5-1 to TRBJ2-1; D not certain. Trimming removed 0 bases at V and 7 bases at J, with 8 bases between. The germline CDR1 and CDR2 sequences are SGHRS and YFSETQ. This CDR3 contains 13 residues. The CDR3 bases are TGCGCCAGCAGCTTGGATAGTAATAATGAGCAGTTCTTC. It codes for CASSLDSNNEQFF.

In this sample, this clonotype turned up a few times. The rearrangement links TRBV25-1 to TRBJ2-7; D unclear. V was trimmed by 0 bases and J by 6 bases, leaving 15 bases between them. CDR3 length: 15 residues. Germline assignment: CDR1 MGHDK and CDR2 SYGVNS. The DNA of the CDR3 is TGTGCCAGCAGTGAATATCGTCCAGGATTCACCGAGCAGTACTTC. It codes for CASSEYRPGFTEQYF.

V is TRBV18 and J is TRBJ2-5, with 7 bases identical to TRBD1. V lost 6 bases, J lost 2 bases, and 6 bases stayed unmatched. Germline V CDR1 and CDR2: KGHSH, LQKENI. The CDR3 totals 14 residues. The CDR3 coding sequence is TGTGCCAGCTCCCCGAAACAGGGGCAAGAGACCCAGTACTTC. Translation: CASSPKQGQETQYF.

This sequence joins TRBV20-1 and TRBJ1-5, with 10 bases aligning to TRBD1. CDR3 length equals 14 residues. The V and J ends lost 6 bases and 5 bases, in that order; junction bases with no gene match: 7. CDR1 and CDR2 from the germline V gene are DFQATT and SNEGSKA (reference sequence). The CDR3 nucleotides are TGCAGTGCGATTGGGACAGGGGTAGATCAGCCCCAGCATTTT. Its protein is CSAIGTGVDQPQHF.

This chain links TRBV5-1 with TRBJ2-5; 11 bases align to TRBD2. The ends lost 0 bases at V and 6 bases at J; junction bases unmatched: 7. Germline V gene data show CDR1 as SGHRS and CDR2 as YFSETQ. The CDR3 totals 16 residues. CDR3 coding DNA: TGCGCCAGCAGCTTGGTGCCTAGCGGGGGGTCCAAGACCCAGTACTTC. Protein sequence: CASSLVPSGGSKTQYF.

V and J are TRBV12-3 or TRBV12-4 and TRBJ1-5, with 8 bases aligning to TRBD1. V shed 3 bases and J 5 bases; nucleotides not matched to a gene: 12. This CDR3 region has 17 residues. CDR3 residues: CASSFWAGGRVDQPQHF. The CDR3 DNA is TGTGCCAGCAGTTTCTGGGCAGGGGGCAGGGTGGATCAGCCCCAGCATTTT.

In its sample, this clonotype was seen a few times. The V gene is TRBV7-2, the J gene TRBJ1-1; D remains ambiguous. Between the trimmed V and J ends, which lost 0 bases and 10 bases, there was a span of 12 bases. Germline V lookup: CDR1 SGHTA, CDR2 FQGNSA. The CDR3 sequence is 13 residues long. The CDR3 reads CASSLAAGSVAFF. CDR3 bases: TGTGCCAGCAGCTTAGCGGCGGGGTCTGTAGCTTTCTTT.

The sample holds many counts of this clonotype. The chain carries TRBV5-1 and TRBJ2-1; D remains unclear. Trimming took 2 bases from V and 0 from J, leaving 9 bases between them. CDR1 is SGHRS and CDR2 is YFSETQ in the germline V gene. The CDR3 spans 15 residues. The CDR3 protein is CASSFVPSSYNEQFF. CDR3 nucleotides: TGCGCCAGCAGCTTCGTCCCAAGCTCCTACAATGAGCAGTTCTTC.

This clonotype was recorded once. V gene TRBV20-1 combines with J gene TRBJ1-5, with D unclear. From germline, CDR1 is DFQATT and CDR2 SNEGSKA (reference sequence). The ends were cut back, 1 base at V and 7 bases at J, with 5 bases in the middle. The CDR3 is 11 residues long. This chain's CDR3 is CSARVRQPQHF. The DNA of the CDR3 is TGCAGTGCTAGAGTCAGGCAGCCCCAGCATTTT.

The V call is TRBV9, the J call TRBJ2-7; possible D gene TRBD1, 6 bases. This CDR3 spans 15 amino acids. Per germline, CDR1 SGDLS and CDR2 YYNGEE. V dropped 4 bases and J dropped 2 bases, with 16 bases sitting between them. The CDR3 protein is CASSKTSGTTYEQYF. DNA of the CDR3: TGTGCCAGCAGCAAGACCTCCGGGACAACCTACGAGCAGTACTTC.

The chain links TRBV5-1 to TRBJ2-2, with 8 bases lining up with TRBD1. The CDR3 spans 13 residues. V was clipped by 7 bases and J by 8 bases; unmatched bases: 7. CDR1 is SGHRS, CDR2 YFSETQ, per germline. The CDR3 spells CASQQGEKGELFF. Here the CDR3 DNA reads TGCGCCAGCCAACAGGGGGAAAAGGGGGAGCTGTTTTTT.

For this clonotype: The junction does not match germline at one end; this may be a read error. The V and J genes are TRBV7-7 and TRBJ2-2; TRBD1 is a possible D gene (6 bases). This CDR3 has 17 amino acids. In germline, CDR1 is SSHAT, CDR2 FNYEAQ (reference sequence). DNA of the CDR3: TGTGCTAGCAGCTTAGGAGTAGGACCGGGACATGGCGGGGAGCTGTTTTTT. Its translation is CASSLGVGPGHGGELFF.

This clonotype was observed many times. The CDR3 coding sequence is TGTGCCACCAGTGATCTGACAGGGATCAGAGGCTACACCTTC. This gives the protein CATSDLTGIRGYTF. The chain is built from TRBV24-1 and TRBJ1-2; TRBD1 agrees at 7 bases. CDR1 and CDR2 (germline): KGHDR, SFDVKD. V was pared by 3 bases and J by 8 bases, with 8 bases of the junction left unmatched. The CDR3 spans 14 residues.

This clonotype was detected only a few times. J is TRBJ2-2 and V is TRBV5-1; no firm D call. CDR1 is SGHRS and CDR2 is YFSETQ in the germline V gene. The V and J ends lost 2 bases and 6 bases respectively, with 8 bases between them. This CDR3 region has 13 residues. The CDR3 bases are TGCGCCAGCAGCTTTACTGAGTCCGGGGAGCTGTTTTTT. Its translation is CASSFTESGELFF.

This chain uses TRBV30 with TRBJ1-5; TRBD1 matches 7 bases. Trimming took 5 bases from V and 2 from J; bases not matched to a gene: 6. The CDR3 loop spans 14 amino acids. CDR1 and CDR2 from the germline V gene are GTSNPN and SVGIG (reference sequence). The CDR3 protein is CAWGDSPGNQPQHF. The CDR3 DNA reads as TGTGCCTGGGGGGACAGTCCAGGCAATCAGCCCCAGCATTTT.

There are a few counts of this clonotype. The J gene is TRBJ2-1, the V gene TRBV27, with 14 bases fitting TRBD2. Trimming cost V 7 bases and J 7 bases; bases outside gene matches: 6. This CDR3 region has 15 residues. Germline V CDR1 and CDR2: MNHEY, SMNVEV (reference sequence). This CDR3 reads CASKGLAGVGNEQFF. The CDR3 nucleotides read TGTGCCAGCAAGGGACTAGCGGGAGTCGGAAATGAGCAGTTCTTC.

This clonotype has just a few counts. The CDR3 nucleotides read TGTGCCAGCAGCTCTCCAGCGGGAGGAACGTATACGCAGTATTTT. Encoded protein: CASSSPAGGTYTQYF. The J gene is TRBJ2-3, the V gene TRBV7-2, with 9 bases fitting TRBD2. Germline CDR1 SGHTA, CDR2 FQGNSA. J was trimmed by 7 bases and V by 4 bases; bases with no gene match: 9. CDR3 length: 15 residues.

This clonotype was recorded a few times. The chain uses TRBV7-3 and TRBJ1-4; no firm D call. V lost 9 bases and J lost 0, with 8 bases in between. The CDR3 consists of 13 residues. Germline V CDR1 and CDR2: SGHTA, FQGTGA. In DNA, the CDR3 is TGTGCCAGTCCCGCTGCAACTAATGAAAAACTGTTTTTT. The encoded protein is CASPAATNEKLFF.

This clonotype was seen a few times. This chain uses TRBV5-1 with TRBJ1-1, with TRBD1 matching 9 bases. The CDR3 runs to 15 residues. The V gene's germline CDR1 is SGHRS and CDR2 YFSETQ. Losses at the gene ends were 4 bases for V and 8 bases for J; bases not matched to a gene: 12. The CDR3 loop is CASSPTPGQGAEAFF. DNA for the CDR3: TGCGCCAGCAGCCCCACCCCGGGACAGGGTGCGGAAGCTTTCTTT.

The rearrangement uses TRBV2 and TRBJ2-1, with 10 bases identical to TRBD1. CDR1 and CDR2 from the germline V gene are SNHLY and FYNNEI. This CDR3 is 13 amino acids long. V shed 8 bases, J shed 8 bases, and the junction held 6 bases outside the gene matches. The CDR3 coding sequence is TGTGCCAGCCGGACAGGGGGGAAGTATGAGCAGTTCTTC. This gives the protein CASRTGGKYEQFF.

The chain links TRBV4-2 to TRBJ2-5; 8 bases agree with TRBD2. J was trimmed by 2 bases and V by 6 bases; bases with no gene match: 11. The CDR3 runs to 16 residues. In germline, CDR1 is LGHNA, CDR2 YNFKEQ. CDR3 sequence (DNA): TGTGCCAGCAGGGCGGGGGGAGACAGACCTCAAGAGACCCAGTACTTC. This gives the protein CASRAGGDRPQETQYF.